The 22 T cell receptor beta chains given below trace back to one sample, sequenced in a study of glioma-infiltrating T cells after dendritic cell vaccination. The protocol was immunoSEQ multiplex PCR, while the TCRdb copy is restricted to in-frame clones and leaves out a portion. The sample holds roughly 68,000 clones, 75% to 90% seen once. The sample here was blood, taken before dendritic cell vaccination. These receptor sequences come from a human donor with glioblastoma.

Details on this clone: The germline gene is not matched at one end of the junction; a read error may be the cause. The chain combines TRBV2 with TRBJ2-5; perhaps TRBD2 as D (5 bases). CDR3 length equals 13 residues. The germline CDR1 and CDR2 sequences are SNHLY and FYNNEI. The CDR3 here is CASRMDSQGTQYF. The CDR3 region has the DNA TGTGCCAGCAGAATGGACTCGCAAGGGACCCAGTACTTC.

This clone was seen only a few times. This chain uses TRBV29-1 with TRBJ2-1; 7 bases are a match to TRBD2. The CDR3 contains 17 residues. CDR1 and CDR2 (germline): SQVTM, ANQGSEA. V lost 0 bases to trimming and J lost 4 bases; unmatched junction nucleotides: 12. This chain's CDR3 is CSVEDRSGALFYNEQFF. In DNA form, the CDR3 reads TGCAGCGTTGAAGATAGGAGCGGGGCACTTTTTTACAATGAGCAGTTCTTC.

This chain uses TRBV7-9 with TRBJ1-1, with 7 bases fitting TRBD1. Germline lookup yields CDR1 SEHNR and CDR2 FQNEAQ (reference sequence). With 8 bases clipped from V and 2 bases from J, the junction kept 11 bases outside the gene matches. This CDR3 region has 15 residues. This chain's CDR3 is CASPETGTDNTEAFF. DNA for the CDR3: TGTGCCAGCCCGGAGACCGGGACAGATAACACTGAAGCTTTCTTT.

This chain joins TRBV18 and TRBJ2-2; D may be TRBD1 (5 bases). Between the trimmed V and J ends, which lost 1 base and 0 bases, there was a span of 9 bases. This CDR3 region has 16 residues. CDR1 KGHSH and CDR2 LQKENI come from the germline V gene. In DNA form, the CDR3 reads TGTGCCAGCTCACCACAAAGGGGCGCGAACACCGGGGAGCTGTTTTTT. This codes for CASSPQRGANTGELFF.

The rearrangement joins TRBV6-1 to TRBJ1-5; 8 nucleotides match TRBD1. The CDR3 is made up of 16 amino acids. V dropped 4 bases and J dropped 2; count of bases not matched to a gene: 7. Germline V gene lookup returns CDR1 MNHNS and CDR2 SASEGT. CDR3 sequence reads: CASSAKDRGGNQPQHF. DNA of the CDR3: TGTGCCAGCAGTGCAAAAGACAGGGGAGGCAATCAGCCCCAGCATTTT.

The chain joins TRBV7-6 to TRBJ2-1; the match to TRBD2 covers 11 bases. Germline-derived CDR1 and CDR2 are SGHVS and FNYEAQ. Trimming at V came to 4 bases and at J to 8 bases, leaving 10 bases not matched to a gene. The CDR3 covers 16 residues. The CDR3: CASSSQTSGGGYEQFF. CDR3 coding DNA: TGTGCCAGCAGCTCGCAAACTAGCGGGGGAGGCTATGAGCAGTTCTTC.

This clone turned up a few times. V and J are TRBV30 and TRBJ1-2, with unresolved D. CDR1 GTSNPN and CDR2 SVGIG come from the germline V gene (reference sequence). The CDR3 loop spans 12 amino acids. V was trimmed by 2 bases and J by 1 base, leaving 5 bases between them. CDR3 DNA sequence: TGTGCCTGGAGTCAGGTTAACTATGGCTACACCTTC. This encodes CAWSQVNYGYTF.

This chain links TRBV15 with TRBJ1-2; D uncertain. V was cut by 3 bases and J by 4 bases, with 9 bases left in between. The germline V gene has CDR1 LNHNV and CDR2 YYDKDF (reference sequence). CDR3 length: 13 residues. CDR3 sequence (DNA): TGTGCCACCAGCAGTTACCCGGGCTATGGCTACACCTTC. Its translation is CATSSYPGYGYTF.

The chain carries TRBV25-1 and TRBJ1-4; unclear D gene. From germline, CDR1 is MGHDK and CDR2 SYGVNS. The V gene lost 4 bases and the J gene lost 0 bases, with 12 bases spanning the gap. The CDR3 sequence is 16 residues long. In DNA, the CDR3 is TGTGCCAGCAGTGCCCGGGTGCGTGCAACTAATGAAAAACTGTTTTTT. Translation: CASSARVRATNEKLFF.

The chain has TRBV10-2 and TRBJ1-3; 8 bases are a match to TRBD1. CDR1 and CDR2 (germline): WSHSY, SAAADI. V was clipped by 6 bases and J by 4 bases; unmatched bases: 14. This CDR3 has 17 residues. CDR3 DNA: TGCGCCAGCAGCAAAACCGGACAGGGTGATCCAGGAAACACCATATATTTT. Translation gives CASSKTGQGDPGNTIYF.

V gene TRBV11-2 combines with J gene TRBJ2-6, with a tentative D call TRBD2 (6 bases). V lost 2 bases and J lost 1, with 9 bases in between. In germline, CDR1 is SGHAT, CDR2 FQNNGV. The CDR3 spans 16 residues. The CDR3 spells CASSLTGVSGANVLTF. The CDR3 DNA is TGTGCCAGCAGCTTAACGGGGGTTTCTGGGGCCAACGTCCTGACTTTC.

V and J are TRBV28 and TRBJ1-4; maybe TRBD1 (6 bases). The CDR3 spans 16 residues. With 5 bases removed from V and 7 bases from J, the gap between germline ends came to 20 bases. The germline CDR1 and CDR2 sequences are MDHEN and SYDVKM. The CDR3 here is CASSILAGAAGEKLFF. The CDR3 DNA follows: TGTGCCAGCAGTATTCTCGCAGGGGCCGCAGGTGAAAAACTGTTTTTT.

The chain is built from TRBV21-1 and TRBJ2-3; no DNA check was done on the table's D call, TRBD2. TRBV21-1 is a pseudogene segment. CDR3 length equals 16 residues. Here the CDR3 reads CASSQKGGDPTDTQYF. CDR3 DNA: TGTGCCAGCAGCCAGAAGGGGGGGGACCCCACAGATACGCAGTATTTT.

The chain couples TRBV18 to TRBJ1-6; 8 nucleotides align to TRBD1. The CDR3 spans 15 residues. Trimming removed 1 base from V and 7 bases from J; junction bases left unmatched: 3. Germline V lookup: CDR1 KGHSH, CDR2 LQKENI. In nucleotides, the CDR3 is TGTGCCAGCTCACCACTGACAGGGGAGAATTCACCCCTCCACTTT. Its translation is CASSPLTGENSPLHF.

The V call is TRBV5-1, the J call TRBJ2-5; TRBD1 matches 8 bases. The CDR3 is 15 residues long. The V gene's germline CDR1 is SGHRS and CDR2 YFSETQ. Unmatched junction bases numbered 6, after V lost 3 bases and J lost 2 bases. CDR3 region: CASSSGQGLQETQYF. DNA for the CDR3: TGCGCCAGCAGCTCAGGACAGGGCCTACAAGAGACCCAGTACTTC.

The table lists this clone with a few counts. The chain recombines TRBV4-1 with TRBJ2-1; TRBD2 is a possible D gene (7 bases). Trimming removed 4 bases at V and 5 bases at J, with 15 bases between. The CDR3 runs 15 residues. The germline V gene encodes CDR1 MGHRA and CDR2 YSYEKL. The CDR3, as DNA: TGCGCCAGCAGCCCCCTCCGGGGGGCCGACAATGAGCAGTTCTTC. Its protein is CASSPLRGADNEQFF.

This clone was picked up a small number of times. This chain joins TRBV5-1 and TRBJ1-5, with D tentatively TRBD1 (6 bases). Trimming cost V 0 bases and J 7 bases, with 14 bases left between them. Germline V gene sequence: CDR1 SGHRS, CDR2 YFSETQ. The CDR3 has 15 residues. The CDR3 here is CASSLDQGFGQPQHF. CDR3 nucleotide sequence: TGCGCCAGCAGCTTGGATCAGGGGTTCGGACAGCCCCAGCATTTT.

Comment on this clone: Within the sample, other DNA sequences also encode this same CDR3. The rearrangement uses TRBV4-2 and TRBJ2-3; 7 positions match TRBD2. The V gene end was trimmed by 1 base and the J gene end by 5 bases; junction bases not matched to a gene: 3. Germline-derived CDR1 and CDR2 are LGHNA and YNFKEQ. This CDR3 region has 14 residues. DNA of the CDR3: TGTGCCAGCAGCCAAGCGGGGGGAGGAGATACGCAGTATTTT. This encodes CASSQAGGGDTQYF.

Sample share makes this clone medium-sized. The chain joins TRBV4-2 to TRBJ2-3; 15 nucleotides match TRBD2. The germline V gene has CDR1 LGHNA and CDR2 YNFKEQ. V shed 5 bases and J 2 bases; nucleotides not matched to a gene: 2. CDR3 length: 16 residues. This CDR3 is CASSRTSGGATDTQYF. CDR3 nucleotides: TGTGCCAGCAGCAGGACTAGCGGGGGGGCCACAGATACGCAGTATTTT.

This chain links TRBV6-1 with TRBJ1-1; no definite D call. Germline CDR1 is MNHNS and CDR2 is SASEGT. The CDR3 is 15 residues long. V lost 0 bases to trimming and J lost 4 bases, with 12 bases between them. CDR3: CASSEAPSGRTEAFF. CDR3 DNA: TGTGCCAGCAGTGAAGCACCCAGTGGTCGCACTGAAGCTTTCTTT.

The CDR3 is CASSGGGSYGYTF. The CDR3 nucleotides read TGCGCCAGCAGTGGGGGGGGGTCCTATGGCTACACCTTC. The chain has TRBV10-1 and TRBJ1-2; tentatively, D is TRBD1 (5 bases). V was pared by 4 bases and J by 4 bases, with 10 bases between. Germline-derived CDR1 and CDR2 are WNHNN and SYGVQD (reference sequence). The CDR3 length is 13 residues.

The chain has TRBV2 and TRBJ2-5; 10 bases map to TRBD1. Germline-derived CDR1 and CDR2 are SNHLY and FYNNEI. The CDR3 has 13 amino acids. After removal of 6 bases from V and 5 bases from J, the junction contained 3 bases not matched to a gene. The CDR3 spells CASREDRGETQYF. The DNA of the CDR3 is TGTGCCAGCAGGGAGGACAGGGGGGAGACCCAGTACTTC.